These 9 T cell receptor beta chains were sequenced from one sample in a study of cytomegalovirus exposure and HLA in healthy donors. The PCR employed 60 Vbeta primers together with 13 Jbeta primers. Method: immunoSEQ multiplex PCR; TCRdb's copy keeps in-frame clones and lacks some. This table holds some 100,000 clones, 65% to 80% found once. The sequencing input was PBMCs. The receptors come from a middle-aged man in good health and CMV-seropositive.

The V gene is TRBV6-5, the J gene TRBJ1-5; 8 bases are shared with TRBD1. The germline gives CDR1 MNHEY, CDR2 SVGAGI. With V trimmed by 5 bases and J by 3 bases, 6 bases remained unmatched. There are 15 residues in the CDR3. The CDR3 region is CASSADRGFNQPQHF. CDR3 DNA: TGTGCCAGCAGTGCAGACAGGGGTTTCAATCAGCCCCAGCATTTT.

To note about this clone: A far larger clone is a single base away, which makes a read error likely. This sequence joins TRBV13 and TRBJ2-7, with TRBD1 identical over 9 bases. The V and J ends lost 5 bases and 2 bases, in that order; junction bases with no gene match: 10. Germline V CDR1 and CDR2: PRHDT, FYEKMQ (reference sequence). The CDR3 length is 16 residues. The CDR3 region is CASSQEGGDRAYEQYF. For the CDR3, the DNA is TGTGCCAGCAGCCAAGAAGGCGGGGACAGGGCCTACGAGCAGTACTTC.

This clone was seen just once. V usage is TRBV6-1 and J usage is TRBJ1-2; TRBD1 is a possible D gene (6 bases). V lost 6 bases to trimming and J lost 5 bases, with 19 bases between them. The CDR3 totals 15 residues. CDR1 is MNHNS and CDR2 is SASEGT in the germline V gene. Here the CDR3 DNA reads TGTGCCAGCAGCCGCGGGGGCCAGGGCTATTATGGCTACACCTTC. It is translated as CASSRGGQGYYGYTF.

This chain uses TRBV16 with TRBJ1-5; the D is unclear. The CDR3 has 14 amino acids. Trimming removed 0 bases at V and 2 bases at J, with 5 bases between. Germline CDR1 KGHSY, CDR2 FQNENV. The CDR3, as DNA: TGTGCCAGCAGCCAATCGCAGGGCAATCAGCCCCAGCATTTT. Translating it yields CASSQSQGNQPQHF.

This clone turned up a few times. This chain links TRBV6-6 with TRBJ1-1; D possibly corresponds to TRBD1 (6 bases). This CDR3 region has 14 residues. Per the germline V gene, CDR1 is MNHNY and CDR2 is SVGAGI (reference sequence). Trimming cost V 6 bases and J 3 bases, with 14 bases left between them. The CDR3 sequence is CASRRTQGYTEAFF. In DNA form, the CDR3 reads TGTGCCAGCAGGCGAACCCAGGGGTACACTGAAGCTTTCTTT.

This clone was observed a few times. The rearrangement uses TRBV5-7 and TRBJ1-3; no clear D. TRBV5-7 falls under the ORF class, with uncertain function. V dropped 5 bases and J dropped 0 bases, with 12 bases sitting between them. CDR3 length equals 15 residues. In DNA, the CDR3 is TGTGCCAGCAGTGCCACCGGGGTCTCTGGAAACACCATATATTTT. It translates to CASSATGVSGNTIYF.

This clone was seen repeatedly, ten times or more. The V gene is TRBV5-5, the J gene TRBJ1-6; a possible D gene is TRBD1 (5 bases). Germline CDR1 and CDR2: SGHKS and YYEKEE (reference sequence). Trimming cost V 5 bases and J 10 bases, with 16 bases left between them. The CDR3 totals 14 residues. The CDR3 nucleotides are TGTGCCAGCAGTCCTGCAGGGTTTGGCTCACCCCTCCACTTT. This codes for CASSPAGFGSPLHF.

The rearrangement joins TRBV7-2 to TRBJ2-5; 7 positions agree with TRBD2. The CDR3 contains 13 residues. CDR1 SGHTA and CDR2 FQGNSA come from the germline V gene. Unmatched junction bases numbered 0, after V lost 0 bases and J lost 5 bases. The CDR3 DNA reads TGTGCCAGCAGCTTAGCGGGGGGGGAGACCCAGTACTTC. Translating gives CASSLAGGETQYF.

V and J are TRBV18 and TRBJ1-1; D unclear. Germline CDR1 KGHSH, CDR2 LQKENI. V was pared by 2 bases and J by 2 bases, with 6 bases between. The CDR3 covers 13 residues. The CDR3 sequence: CASSPGTNTEAFF. The CDR3, as DNA: TGTGCCAGCTCACCAGGTACTAACACTGAAGCTTTCTTT.